What follows are 4 T cell receptor beta chains derived from one specimen sequenced in a study of cytomegalovirus exposure and HLA in healthy donors. The repertoire was sequenced with immunoSEQ multiplex PCR; TCRdb's copy has only in-frame clones and lacks some. In the table there are a few hundred thousand clones, 75% to 95% of which are singletons. The sample consisted of PBMCs. These receptors all come from a woman in her late teens or twenties in good health and CMV-seronegative.

This clone occurred once. The chain couples TRBV7-6 to TRBJ2-7; 13 nucleotides match TRBD2. The V gene end was trimmed by 3 bases and the J gene end by 4 bases; junction bases not matched to a gene: 12. Germline V CDR1 and CDR2: SGHVS, FNYEAQ. CDR3 size: 18 residues. The CDR3 sequence is CASSFAPRGLAGVYEQYF. The CDR3 nucleotides are TGTGCCAGCAGCTTCGCCCCAAGAGGACTAGCGGGAGTATACGAGCAGTACTTC.

The V and J genes are TRBV18 and TRBJ2-3; 10 bases are a match to TRBD2. J was trimmed by 6 bases and V by 5 bases; bases with no gene match: 11. The CDR3 loop spans 16 amino acids. Germline V lookup: CDR1 KGHSH, CDR2 LQKENI. DNA of the CDR3: TGTGCCAGCTCATTCTCTAGCGGGAGCCCACGGGATACGCAGTATTTT. This translates into CASSFSSGSPRDTQYF.

The chain couples TRBV11-2 to TRBJ1-2, with D tentatively TRBD1 (5 bases). Germline CDR1 and CDR2: SGHAT and FQNNGV. The CDR3 length is 13 residues. V shed 7 bases and J shed 4 bases, with 13 bases lying between them. The CDR3 protein is CASTRGTGYGYTF. The CDR3 bases are TGTGCCAGCACCCGGGGGACGGGCTATGGCTACACCTTC.

The V gene is TRBV7-9, the J gene TRBJ1-2; a weak D match, TRBD1 (6 bases). The CDR3 is made up of 16 amino acids. The V gene's germline CDR1 is SEHNR and CDR2 FQNEAQ (reference sequence). The ends were cut back, 0 bases at V and 2 bases at J, with 13 bases in the middle. CDR3 residues: CASSLAEGGANYGYTF. CDR3 nucleotide sequence: TGTGCCAGCAGCTTAGCGGAGGGGGGGGCCAACTATGGCTACACCTTC.